This entry lists 22 T cell receptor beta chains sequenced from one sample in a study of T cell repertoires in aging, cancer and after chemotherapy. The template was genomic DNA from peripheral blood, not RNA. TRB rearrangements spanning V, D and J were amplified using mixed TRB-A/B primers. TCRdb called the multiplex PCR reads again in MiXCR, with one record for every CDR3 protein. The table includes roughly 5,000 distinct CDR3 sequences, 20% to 25% detected once. Sequencing was carried out using blood. Receptors were obtained from a human donor in good health. The donor label of this sample is uncertain.

The chain couples TRBV28 to TRBJ1-2, with D unclear. Germline lookup yields CDR1 MDHEN and CDR2 SYDVKM. The CDR3 has 10 amino acids. V lost 10 bases to trimming and J lost 8 bases, with 11 bases between them. In DNA, the CDR3 is TGTGCCACCTCGGCGAGAGGCTACACCTTC. Its translation is CATSARGYTF.

This clonotype is classed as medium-sized. This chain links TRBV6-1 with TRBJ2-7; possibly TRBD1 for D (6 bases). Germline V CDR1 and CDR2: MNHNS, SASEGT. V was shortened by 2 bases and J by 3 bases, with 14 bases between the two germline ends. This CDR3 comprises 15 residues. The CDR3 nucleotides read TGTGCCAGCAGTGAAAACAGGGATGGCCTCTACGAGCAGTACTTC. Its translation is CASSENRDGLYEQYF.

The chain is built from TRBV6-5 and TRBJ1-5; TRBD1 is a possible D gene (6 bases). The V end lost 6 bases, the J end lost 7 bases, and 16 bases lay between the germline ends. CDR1 is MNHEY and CDR2 is SVGAGI in the germline V gene. The CDR3 has 14 amino acids. The CDR3 loop is CASRRGQGRQPQHF. The CDR3 DNA follows: TGTGCCAGCAGGCGAGGCCAGGGGAGACAGCCCCAGCATTTT.

The gene calls are TRBV20-1 and TRBJ1-5; 9 bases match TRBD1. The V segment lost 1 base and the J segment 2 bases; nucleotides outside the gene matches: 3. The length of the CDR3 is 15 residues. CDR1 is DFQATT and CDR2 is SNEGSKA in the germline V gene (reference sequence). The CDR3 region is CSARGGDRGNQPQHF. DNA for the CDR3: TGCAGTGCTAGAGGGGGGGACAGGGGCAATCAGCCCCAGCATTTT.

This chain links TRBV5-6 with TRBJ2-1; 8 nucleotides match TRBD1. From germline, CDR1 is SGHDT and CDR2 YYEEEE. The CDR3 length is 15 residues. J was trimmed by 8 bases and V by 0 bases; bases with no gene match: 7. CDR3 amino acids: CASSLARTGRDEQFF. For the CDR3, the DNA is TGTGCCAGCAGCTTGGCCAGGACAGGGCGAGATGAGCAGTTCTTC.

This chain connects TRBV11-2 to TRBJ1-2; no clear D gene. The CDR3 contains 14 residues. CDR1 SGHAT and CDR2 FQNNGV come from the germline V gene. V was pared by 5 bases and J by 9 bases, with 19 bases between. The CDR3 coding sequence is TGTGCCAGCAGCAACCCCCCGAGAACAGAAAGCTACACCTTC. The encoded protein is CASSNPPRTESYTF.

By share of the sample, this clonotype is medium-sized (0.01 to 0.1%). V and J are TRBV19 and TRBJ2-7; the D is unclear. Germline CDR1 LNHDA, CDR2 SQIVND (reference sequence). This CDR3 region has 13 residues. Trimming took 3 bases from V and 0 from J, leaving 6 bases between them. The CDR3 DNA reads TGTGCCAGTAGTATCCGCATCTCCTACGAGCAGTACTTC. Amino acids: CASSIRISYEQYF.

By share, this clonotype counts as medium-sized. This rearrangement joins TRBV10-3 to TRBJ2-2, with a tentative D call TRBD2 (6 bases). The germline V gene has CDR1 ENHRY and CDR2 SYGVKD. V was pared by 10 bases and J by 2 bases, with 14 bases between. The CDR3 is 14 residues long. The DNA for the CDR3 is TGTGCCAGCAGGGACTTTCTAAACACCGGGGAGCTGTTTTTT. This gives the protein CASRDFLNTGELFF.

The genes are TRBV20-1 and TRBJ2-7; possibly TRBD2 for D (6 bases). This CDR3 contains 15 residues. CDR1 DFQATT and CDR2 SNEGSKA come from the germline V gene (reference sequence). V lost 2 bases to trimming and J lost 4 bases, with 18 bases between them. The CDR3: CSARQIRGTQYEQYF. As DNA, the CDR3 is TGCAGTGCTAGACAAATACGCGGGACTCAGTACGAGCAGTACTTC.

By share, this clonotype counts as medium-sized. V gene TRBV15 combines with J gene TRBJ2-2, with 9 positions matching TRBD2. The CDR3 contains 16 residues. J gave up 1 base and V 1 base, and 1 base lay outside the gene matches. CDR1 is LNHNV, CDR2 YYDKDF, per germline (reference sequence). CDR3 region: CATSRGLAENTGELFF. In nucleotides, the CDR3 is TGTGCCACCAGCAGAGGACTAGCGGAGAACACCGGGGAGCTGTTTTTT. The whole variable domain, remainder taken from reference TRBV15 and TRBJ2-2, is DAMVIQNPRYQVTQFGKPVTLSCSQTLNHNVMYWYQQKSSQAPKLLFHYYDKDFNNEADTPDNFQSRRPNTSFCFLDIRSPGLGDTAMYLCATSRGLAENTGELFFGEGSRLTVL.

The chain has TRBV11-2 and TRBJ2-7, with D possibly called TRBD1 or TRBD2 (5 bases each). The CDR3 length is 17 residues. Germline V CDR1 and CDR2: SGHAT, FQNNGV. V was shortened by 5 bases and J by 7 bases, with 27 bases between the two germline ends. CDR3: CASSPRIGAYRSGEQYF. CDR3 nucleotides: TGTGCCAGCAGCCCGAGGATCGGGGCTTATCGGTCAGGAGAGCAGTACTTC.

This clonotype counts as medium-sized (0.01 to 0.1%). This chain links TRBV6-1 with TRBJ2-5; 7 bases agree with TRBD1. This CDR3 comprises 15 residues. Germline V gene sequence: CDR1 MNHNS, CDR2 SASEGT. Trimming at V came to 2 bases and at J to 4 bases, leaving 7 bases not matched to a gene. As DNA, the CDR3 is TGTGCCAGCAGTGAATTAGGGGGCGGAGGAGAGACCCAGTACTTC. Its translation is CASSELGGGGETQYF.

This clonotype ranks as medium-sized (0.01 to 0.1%). The chain combines TRBV5-5 with TRBJ1-1, with 9 bases fitting TRBD1. V shed 3 bases and J 6 bases; nucleotides not matched to a gene: 6. The length of the CDR3 is 14 residues. Germline assignment: CDR1 SGHKS and CDR2 YYEKEE (reference sequence). CDR3 coding DNA: TGTGCCAGCAGCTCCGGGACAGGGTCCGCTGAAGCTTTCTTT. Translating it yields CASSSGTGSAEAFF.

This clonotype is termed medium-sized. V and J are TRBV24-1 and TRBJ2-2, with D tentatively TRBD1 (5 bases). Germline assignment: CDR1 KGHDR and CDR2 SFDVKD. V shed 3 bases and J shed 7 bases, with 20 bases lying between them. The CDR3 is 17 residues long. This chain's CDR3 is CATSDQGVRTGHGELFF. CDR3 nucleotides: TGTGCCACCAGTGATCAAGGGGTCAGAACTGGCCACGGGGAGCTGTTTTTT.

By share, this clonotype ranks as medium-sized. The chain uses TRBV15 and TRBJ2-1, with D perhaps matching TRBD2 (6 bases). The V and J ends lost 5 bases and 0 bases respectively, with 11 bases between them. The length of the CDR3 is 15 residues. CDR1 LNHNV and CDR2 YYDKDF come from the germline V gene (reference sequence). CDR3 amino acids: CATSGVGGSYNEQFF. The CDR3 DNA reads as TGTGCCACCAGCGGGGTCGGGGGCTCCTACAATGAGCAGTTCTTC.

This chain connects TRBV5-1 to TRBJ2-3, with a weak D call TRBD2 (7 bases). The V gene's germline CDR1 is SGHRS and CDR2 YFSETQ. Trimming removed 3 bases from V and 2 bases from J, with 16 bases in between. This CDR3 comprises 16 residues. Here the CDR3 reads CASSWGGRETTDTQYF. CDR3 in DNA: TGCGCCAGCAGCTGGGGGGGGCGGGAGACCACAGATACGCAGTATTTT.

This clonotype was counted between two and nine times. The CDR3 sequence: CSASPLGPNTGELFF. The CDR3, as DNA: TGCAGTGCTAGTCCATTGGGTCCGAACACCGGGGAGCTGTTTTTT. J is TRBJ2-2 and V is TRBV20-1; D is uncertain. CDR3 size: 15 residues. The germline V and J ends were trimmed by 3 bases and 0 bases, with 11 bases remaining between them. Germline-derived CDR1 and CDR2 are DFQATT and SNEGSKA (reference sequence).

This clonotype is medium-sized within its sample. The chain has TRBV30 and TRBJ1-4, with a tentative D call TRBD1 (5 bases). This CDR3 contains 14 residues. CDR1 and CDR2 from the germline V gene are GTSNPN and SVGIG (reference sequence). V was clipped by 0 bases and J by 8 bases, with 13 bases between them. The CDR3 spells CAWSVLRSGEKLFF. In DNA, the CDR3 is TGTGCCTGGAGTGTTCTCCGTTCAGGGGAAAAACTGTTTTTT.

V gene TRBV6-5 combines with J gene TRBJ1-1; 12 nucleotides match TRBD1. Germline lookup yields CDR1 MNHEY and CDR2 SVGAGI. The CDR3 runs 15 residues. Trimming cost V 5 bases and J 4 bases; bases outside gene matches: 5. The CDR3 spells CASSPGTGGITEAFF. Here the CDR3 DNA reads TGTGCCAGCAGTCCGGGGACAGGGGGCATCACTGAAGCTTTCTTT.

This clonotype was observed a few times. The chain couples TRBV10-1 to TRBJ2-1; 11 bases align to TRBD2. V was pared by 9 bases and J by 6 bases, with 4 bases of the junction left unmatched. The CDR3 covers 13 residues. Looked up from germline, CDR1 is WNHNN and CDR2 is SYGVQD (reference sequence). In DNA, the CDR3 is TGCGCCAGTGGAACTAGCGGGAGCAATGAGCAGTTCTTC. It specifies CASGTSGSNEQFF.

This clonotype is medium-sized. The chain combines TRBV7-2 with TRBJ1-4, with 7 nucleotides matching TRBD1. The V gene's germline CDR1 is SGHTA and CDR2 FQGNSA. J was trimmed by 7 bases and V by 4 bases; bases with no gene match: 6. The CDR3 is 14 residues long. The CDR3 sequence is CASSSDRWSEKLFF. CDR3 bases: TGTGCCAGCAGCTCGGACAGGTGGAGTGAAAAACTGTTTTTT.

This clonotype is medium-sized in the sample. The gene calls are TRBV7-6 and TRBJ1-5; D unresolved. Germline V CDR1 and CDR2: SGHVS, FNYEAQ. The length of the CDR3 is 15 residues. The V end was cut by 3 bases, the J end by 2 bases, with 11 bases between. In DNA, the CDR3 is TGTGCCAGCAGCTTGGGCCCTTTGGGCAATCAGCCCCAGCATTTT. It encodes CASSLGPLGNQPQHF.